Each of the 27 T cell receptor gamma chains below was sequenced from the same sample in a study of Vδ1+ human thymocytes. Sequences come from RNA converted to cDNA by reverse transcription. Multiplex PCR used pooled V-gene forward primers and a constant-region reverse primer to amplify CDR3s. TCRdb re-analyzed the multiplex PCR reads via CATT. The sample lists over 5,500 gamma-chain clones; around 42% were seen once. These receptors have no known antigen. Regarding the study as a whole: Thymic TRG and TRD repertoires appeared highly polyclonal, with Gaussian CDR3 length distributions.

Sequencing was performed on Vdelta1+ gamma-delta thymocytes from the thymus. Specified subset: FACS-sorted CD3+ TCRalphabeta- TCRVdelta1+ TCRVdelta2- thymocytes. These receptor sequences come from a boy younger than two who had congenital heart surgery.

No V gene was called here, but the J gene is TRGJ1 or TRGJ2. The CDR3 consists of 11 residues. The CDR3 region is CATWDFLKKLF. In nucleotides, the CDR3 is TGTGCCACCTGGGACTTCCTGAAGAAACTCTTT.

The chain recombines TRGV8 with TRGJ1 or TRGJ2. The J gene was not available in TCRdb and was assigned here by matching the DNA to germline segments. With 3 bases clipped from V and 3 bases from J, the junction kept 5 bases outside the gene matches. The CDR3 sequence is 13 residues long. Germline V CDR1 and CDR2: VENAVY, YDSYNSRV. This CDR3 is CATWDHGYYKKLF. The CDR3, as DNA: TGTGCCACCTGGGATCACGGTTATTATAAGAAACTCTTT.

This clone has only a few counts. The same CDR3 also results from other DNA sequences found in this sample. The J gene is TRGJ1 or TRGJ2, the V gene TRGV3. The CDR3 contains 13 residues. Germline V gene lookup returns CDR1 VTNTFY and CDR2 YDVSTARD (reference sequence). V was clipped by 0 bases and J by 5 bases; unmatched bases: 4. The CDR3 here is CATWDRPHYKKLF. DNA of the CDR3: TGTGCCACCTGGGACAGGCCGCATTATAAGAAACTCTTT.

Turning to this clone: Relative to the germline gene, one junction end is altered; a read error may explain this. The chain combines TRGV4 with TRGJ1 or TRGJ2. The J gene, not given by TCRdb, was assigned here from a germline match of the nucleotide sequence. The CDR3 consists of 14 residues. Per the germline V gene, CDR1 is EGSTGY and CDR2 is YDSYTSSV. CDR3: CATWDGRNYCKKLF. DNA for the CDR3: TGTGCCACCTGGGATGGGCGAAATTATTGTAAGAAACTCTTT.

V usage is TRGV4 and J usage is TRGJ1 or TRGJ2. Here the J gene came from matching the DNA to germline, since TCRdb omits it. The germline gives CDR1 EGSTGY, CDR2 YDSYTSSV. There are 14 residues in the CDR3. V shed 0 bases, J shed 3 bases, and the junction held 5 bases outside the gene matches. DNA for the CDR3: TGTGCCACCTGGGATGGGCAGATTTATTATAAGAAACTCTTT. Its protein is CATWDGQIYYKKLF.

This clone appeared a few times. This sequence joins TRGV3 and TRGJ1 or TRGJ2. From germline, CDR1 is VTNTFY and CDR2 YDVSTARD (reference sequence). J lost 7 bases, V lost 5 bases, and 11 bases had no gene match. The CDR3 sequence is 13 residues long. The CDR3 region is CATWGRAFYKKLF. CDR3 DNA: TGTGCCACCTGGGGGAGGGCCTTCTATAAGAAACTCTTT.

This chain links TRGV3 with TRGJ1 or TRGJ2. TCRdb records no J gene; here it was assigned by comparing the DNA to germline. V lost 0 bases to trimming and J lost 5 bases; unmatched junction nucleotides: 4. The CDR3 is made up of 13 amino acids. Looked up from germline, CDR1 is VTNTFY and CDR2 is YDVSTARD (reference sequence). In nucleotides, the CDR3 is TGTGCCACCTGGGACAGGGGGCATTATAAGAAACTCTTT. Residues: CATWDRGHYKKLF.

This clone was detected only a few times. V is TRGV9 and J is TRGJP2. The CDR3 is 16 amino acids. CDR1 and CDR2 (germline): GITISATS, ISYDGTV (reference sequence). Trimming removed 4 bases from V and 3 bases from J; junction bases left unmatched: 11. DNA of the CDR3: TGTGCCTTGTGGGACCATACCTGGGGTAGTGATTGGATCAAGACGTTT. It encodes CALWDHTWGSDWIKTF.

Regarding this clone: Distinct nucleotide sequences in the sample also encode this CDR3. This chain connects TRGV4 to TRGJ1 or TRGJ2. Germline matching of the DNA provided the J gene here, since TCRdb leaves it blank. The V gene end was trimmed by 1 base and the J gene end by 3 bases; junction bases not matched to a gene: 6. This CDR3 contains 14 residues. Per the germline V gene, CDR1 is EGSTGY and CDR2 is YDSYTSSV. The CDR3 loop reads CATWDGPGYYKKLF. The CDR3 DNA is TGTGCCACCTGGGATGGCCCAGGTTATTATAAGAAACTCTTT.

The rearrangement joins TRGV4 to TRGJ1 or TRGJ2. TCRdb offers no J gene call, so here the DNA was matched to germline to obtain one. V was clipped by 5 bases and J by 7 bases; unmatched bases: 11. This CDR3 region has 13 residues. Germline CDR1 is EGSTGY and CDR2 is YDSYTSSV. CDR3 loop: CATWGHWGYKKLF. The DNA for the CDR3 is TGTGCCACCTGGGGTCATTGGGGATATAAGAAACTCTTT.

The chain combines TRGV5 with TRGJ1 or TRGJ2. This CDR3 comprises 14 residues. V lost 0 bases and J lost 3; bases outside the gene matches: 5. CDR1 and CDR2 (germline): VINAFY, YDVSNSKD. The CDR3 loop is CATWDRPGYYKKLF. The CDR3, as DNA: TGTGCCACCTGGGACAGGCCCGGTTATTATAAGAAACTCTTT.

The genes are TRGV3 and TRGJ1 or TRGJ2. Assignment of the J gene here rests on matching the DNA to germline, because TCRdb gives none. The junction had 5 bases not matched to a gene; V was cut back by 0 bases and J by 3 bases. In germline, CDR1 is VTNTFY, CDR2 YDVSTARD (reference sequence). This CDR3 is built from 14 residues. The CDR3 loop is CATWDRRVYYKKLF. CDR3 in DNA: TGTGCCACCTGGGACAGGCGAGTTTATTATAAGAAACTCTTT.

This clone was counted a few times. V usage is TRGV9 and J usage is TRGJ1 or TRGJ2. From germline, CDR1 is GITISATS and CDR2 ISYDGTV (reference sequence). The CDR3 runs 14 residues. J lost 5 bases, V lost 0 bases, and 7 bases had no gene match. CDR3 region: CALWEVRAHYKKLF. The CDR3 coding sequence is TGTGCCTTGTGGGAGGTGAGAGCCCATTATAAGAAACTCTTT.

J gene calling gave no result, while the V gene is TRGV3. CDR3 length equals 10 residues. CDR1 is VTNTFY, CDR2 YDVSTARD, per germline (reference sequence). The CDR3 protein is CATWDRHVLF. The CDR3, as DNA: TGTGCCACCTGGGACAGGCATGTGCTCTTT.

The J gene was reported as TRGJP2; the V gene went uncalled. This CDR3 has 15 residues. The CDR3 nucleotides are TGTGCCACCTGGGACAGGCCTCGTAGTGATTGGATCAAGACGTTT. It is translated as CATWDRPRSDWIKTF.

In this sample, this clone turned up a few times. The junction departs from germline at one end; a sequencing error may be responsible. This chain uses TRGV2 with TRGJP2. Germline V lookup: CDR1 EGSNGY, CDR2 YDSYNSKV. The CDR3 consists of 14 residues. The DNA of the CDR3 is TGTGCCACCTGGGACAAAAGTAGTGATTGCATCAAGACGTTT. Residues: CATWDKSSDCIKTF.

The table lists this clone with a few counts. This chain uses TRGV2 with TRGJ1 or TRGJ2. In germline, CDR1 is EGSNGY, CDR2 YDSYNSKV. CDR3 length equals 13 residues. The V gene end was trimmed by 8 bases and the J gene end by 4 bases; junction bases not matched to a gene: 11. The CDR3 is CATFVRLYYKKLF. The CDR3 DNA is TGTGCCACCTTTGTCAGGTTATATTATAAGAAACTCTTT.

V is TRGV5 and J is TRGJ1 or TRGJ2. V was pared by 0 bases and J by 12 bases, with 5 bases of the junction left unmatched. The CDR3 extends over 11 amino acids. Germline loops: CDR1 VINAFY, CDR2 YDVSNSKD. As DNA, the CDR3 is TGTGCCACCTGGGACAGGCGATGGAAACTCTTT. This translates into CATWDRRWKLF.

The V gene went uncalled, while the J gene is TRGJ1 or TRGJ2. The CDR3 has 14 amino acids. The chain's CDR3 is CATWDYPNYYKKLF. The CDR3 DNA follows: TGTGCCACCTGGGACTACCCGAATTATTATAAGAAACTCTTT.

In its sample, this clone was seen once. A read error may account for a junction end that differs from germline. The chain joins TRGV3 to TRGJP2. TCRdb leaves out the J gene; it was filled in here by matching the DNA to germline. The CDR3 is 15 residues long. CDR1 and CDR2 (germline): VTNTFY, YDVSTARD (reference sequence). The CDR3 nucleotides are TGTGCCACCTGGGACCCAAACCTTAGTGACTGGATCAAGACGTTT. Translated, it gives CATWDPNLSDWIKTF.

Details on this clone: Other DNA sequences in this sample translate to the same CDR3. The V gene is TRGV2, the J gene TRGJ1 or TRGJ2. The J gene, missing from TCRdb, was assigned here through DNA to germline matching. The length of the CDR3 is 12 residues. CDR1 EGSNGY and CDR2 YDSYNSKV come from the germline V gene. V gave up 0 bases and J gave up 9 bases; unmatched junction bases: 5. The CDR3 region has the DNA TGTGCCACCTGGGACGGGCGAAGTAAGAAACTCTTT. Translating it yields CATWDGRSKKLF.

Comment on this clone: The junction differs from germline at one of its ends, possibly a read error. This chain joins TRGV4 and TRGJ1 or TRGJ2. The J gene comes from matching the DNA to germline here; TCRdb lacks it. The CDR3 runs 11 residues. Germline V CDR1 and CDR2: EGSTGY, YDSYTSSV. The CDR3 bases are TGTGCCACCGGGGATGATCATAAGAAACTCTTT. As protein: CATGDDHKKLF.

The V call is TRGV5, the J call TRGJP2. The J gene, left out of TCRdb, was set here by checking the DNA against germline. The length of the CDR3 is 14 residues. Trimming cost V 3 bases and J 6 bases; bases outside gene matches: 7. Germline V gene lookup returns CDR1 VINAFY and CDR2 YDVSNSKD. The CDR3 loop reads CATWDESRDWIKTF. The CDR3 region has the DNA TGTGCCACCTGGGACGAGAGTCGTGATTGGATCAAGACGTTT.

This clone has a handful of counts. An end of the junction differs from the germline gene, which may be a read error. The same CDR3 is also encoded by other DNA sequences in this sample. J is TRGJ1 or TRGJ2 and V is TRGV9. Germline assignment: CDR1 GITISATS and CDR2 ISYDGTV (reference sequence). The CDR3 loop spans 12 amino acids. The CDR3 loop reads CALWEPYYKKLF. The DNA for the CDR3 is TGTGCCTTGTGGGAGCCCTATTATAAGAAACTATTT.

The chain links TRGV3 to TRGJP2. The CDR3 contains 17 residues. Unmatched junction bases numbered 10, after V lost 0 bases and J lost 3 bases. Germline V gene lookup returns CDR1 VTNTFY and CDR2 YDVSTARD (reference sequence). In nucleotides, the CDR3 is TGTGCCACCTGGGACAGGCCGCCCCACGGTAGTGATTGGATCAAGACGTTT. It encodes CATWDRPPHGSDWIKTF.

The rearrangement links TRGV3 to TRGJ1 or TRGJ2. The J gene was missing in TCRdb and was found by matching the end of the DNA to germline. The CDR3 has 13 amino acids. J was trimmed by 6 bases and V by 0 bases; bases with no gene match: 5. CDR1 is VTNTFY, CDR2 YDVSTARD, per germline (reference sequence). This CDR3 is CATWDRRVYKKLF. The CDR3 DNA follows: TGTGCCACCTGGGACAGGCGGGTTTATAAGAAACTCTTT.

The chain joins TRGV2 to TRGJ1 or TRGJ2. No J gene was available from TCRdb, and it was assigned here by a germline match of the DNA. Trimming removed 3 bases from V and 10 bases from J; junction bases left unmatched: 12. The CDR3 loop spans 13 amino acids. Germline CDR1 is EGSNGY and CDR2 is YDSYNSKV. In DNA, the CDR3 is TGTGCCACCTGGGACCCCCGGGTTGGGAAGAAACTCTTT. It encodes CATWDPRVGKKLF.